This T cell receptor (beta chain) was captured in a study of T cell repertoires in ileal Crohn's disease. Overall study: The M0 sample came from the inflamed ileal portion of the resected specimen.

CDR1 SGDLS and CDR2 YYNGEE come from the germline V gene. There are 17 residues in the CDR3. Trimming pared 4 bases from V and 7 bases from J, leaving 23 bases between. The study's findings and limits: Every patient over 26.8% clonality showed endoscopic recurrence.

Concerning this clone itself: The antigen is not known.

Profiled with immunoSEQ multiplex PCR; TCRdb holds only in-frame clones, not every one. The sample has about 140 clones, just under 95% seen once. Indicated time point: inflamed ileum from the surgical specimen. Sequenced: ileal tissue. The TCR comes from an adult with Crohn's disease. The rearrangement uses TRBV9 and TRBJ2-2, with D unclear. The CDR3 loop is CASSPSAVLPLGGELFF. The CDR3 DNA reads TGTGCCAGCAGCCCTTCGGCAGTTCTACCTTTGGGCGGGGAGCTGTTTTTT.